This T cell receptor (beta chain) was sequenced during a study of T cell repertoires in ileal Crohn's disease. Study results and limitations: Sorted CD8 T cells held more high-frequency clones than CD4. Active smokers at surgery had more clonal expansions than non-smokers.

CDR1 is KGHSH and CDR2 is LQKENI in the germline V gene. V was pared by 0 bases and J by 8 bases, with 7 bases of the junction left unmatched. The CDR3 extends over 16 amino acids. Per sample, roughly 500 nanograms of biopsy DNA were TCRB immunosequenced. The assay was immunoSEQ multiplex PCR, and TCRdb's table has in-frame clones only and misses some. The sample has over 14,000 clones, 75% to 85% seen once. Remarks on this clone: The antigen remains undetermined.

Patients were adults with ileal or ileocolonic Crohn's disease needing resection. The source of this sequence is an adult with Crohn's disease. This sequence joins TRBV18 and TRBJ1-6; 7 bases fit TRBD1. Sequenced input: ileal tissue. The CDR3: CASSPPGTDLDSPLHF. CDR3 nucleotide sequence: TGTGCCAGCTCACCACCCGGGACAGACCTGGATTCACCCCTCCACTTT.